This TCR beta chain originates from a study of T cells of healthy individuals. TCRdb used MiXCR to reprocess the 5' RACE reads, holding one entry per CDR3 protein. The sample has 45,000 to 60,000 distinct CDR3 sequences; roughly 14% are singletons. Per the germline V gene, CDR1 is SGHTA and CDR2 is FQGNSA. The CDR3 loop spans 12 amino acids. V lost 2 bases, J lost 5 bases, and 4 bases lay in between. This clonotype appeared a few times. This clonotype was obtained from a human donor in good health. This sequence joins TRBV7-2 and TRBJ2-1; D is unresolved. This CDR3 is CASSLPHNEQFF. CDR3 DNA sequence: TGTGCCAGCAGCTTACCCCACAATGAGCAGTTCTTC.